These T cell receptor beta chains were read from a single sample in a study of blood T cell repertoires in COVID-19. Sequencing was performed with immunoSEQ multiplex PCR; in TCRdb, only in-frame clones are kept and a portion is missing. Here the sample spans approximately 69,000 clones, over 70% being singletons. The sequenced sample consisted of peripheral blood. The receptors shown here come from a man between 60 and 70 years old with acute or convalescent COVID-19. The CDR3 runs from the conserved cysteine through the conserved F or W. The D gene is left open where the match is weak. The size of a clone is reported for some rows only, either as once, few or many, or as a class for expanded clones.

v_call,d_call,clone_size,j_call,cdr3_aa,cdr3_nt
TRBV14,TRBD1,NA,TRBJ1-1,CASSQAGQGWLEDTEAFF,TGTGCCAGCAGCCAAGCGGGACAGGGGTGGTTGGAGGACACTGAAGCTTTCTTT
TRBV5-6,TRBD1,NA,TRBJ2-7,CASSLQGTGGYEQYF,TGTGCCAGCAGCTTACAAGGGACAGGGGGATACGAGCAGTACTTC
TRBV7-2,NA,NA,TRBJ1-5,CASSPQAEGGNQPQHF,TGTGCCAGCAGCCCCCAGGCTGAGGGTGGGAATCAGCCCCAGCATTTT
TRBV4-1,TRBD1,NA,TRBJ1-4,CASSLSGRGEEKLFF,TGCGCCAGCAGCCTCAGCGGCAGGGGGGAAGAAAAACTGTTTTTT
TRBV5-8,NA,NA,TRBJ1-2,CASSSIGQGKEFWVYGYTF,TGTGCCAGCAGCTCGATCGGCCAGGGCAAAGAGTTTTGGGTGTATGGCTACACCTTC
TRBV7-2,TRBD1,once,TRBJ1-1,CASSRTGEGWTEAFF,TGTGCCAGCAGCCGGACAGGGGAGGGGTGGACTGAAGCTTTCTTT
TRBV7-2,NA,NA,TRBJ2-5,CASRTAVQETQYF,TGTGCCAGCCGGACAGCCGTCCAAGAGACCCAGTACTTC
TRBV9,TRBD2,many,TRBJ2-1,CASSLGLADRQFF,TGTGCCAGCAGCCTAGGCCTAGCGGACCGTCAGTTCTTC
TRBV6-2/TRBV6-3,TRBD1,NA,TRBJ1-1,CASSFRQGGNTEAFF,TGTGCCAGCAGCTTCAGACAGGGGGGGAACACTGAAGCTTTCTTT
TRBV7-2,NA,NA,TRBJ1-2,CASSLSKEGVYGYTF,TGTGCCAGCAGCTTGTCGAAAGAAGGGGTCTATGGCTACACCTTC
TRBV9,TRBD1,NA,TRBJ2-6,CASSGTGGTFGANVLTF,TGTGCCAGCAGCGGGACAGGGGGGACATTTGGGGCCAACGTCCTGACTTTC
TRBV24-1,NA,NA,TRBJ2-1,CATSDPTGNSGYNEQFF,TGTGCCACCAGTGACCCGACGGGAAATTCTGGTTACAATGAGCAGTTCTTC
TRBV6-5,TRBD2,few,TRBJ2-5,CASRAMGGVETQYF,TGTGCCAGCAGAGCCATGGGGGGGGTAGAGACCCAGTACTTC
TRBV7-3,TRBD2,NA,TRBJ2-4,CASSSGGATKNIQYF,TGTGCCAGCAGCTCCGGGGGGGCTACCAAAAACATTCAGTACTTC
TRBV3-1/TRBV3-2,TRBD1,NA,TRBJ2-3,CASSRQGASTDTQYF,TGTGCCAGCAGCCGACAGGGGGCGAGCACAGATACGCAGTATTTT
TRBV5-6,TRBD1,NA,TRBJ1-5,CASSSRGQGDMGNQPQHF,TGTGCCAGCAGCTCCCGGGGACAGGGTGATATGGGCAATCAGCCCCAGCATTTT
TRBV29-1,TRBD1,NA,TRBJ2-7,CSVGDRGRIEQYF,TGCAGCGTTGGGGACAGAGGGCGGATCGAGCAGTACTTC
TRBV20-1,NA,NA,TRBJ2-5,CSTDRRGAQYF,TGCAGTACCGACAGAAGAGGCGCCCAGTACTTC
TRBV9,NA,NA,TRBJ1-6,CASSVLTANSPLHF,TGTGCCAGCAGCGTTTTAACAGCCAATTCACCCCTCCACTTT
TRBV4-3,TRBD1,NA,TRBJ1-1,CASSLRQGTFATEAFF,TGCGCCAGCAGCCTGAGACAGGGAACCTTCGCCACTGAAGCTTTCTTT
TRBV6-5,TRBD1,NA,TRBJ2-5,CASSPHRGRETQYF,TGTGCCAGCAGTCCCCACAGGGGGAGAGAGACCCAGTACTTC
TRBV15,NA,NA,TRBJ2-7,CATSRDGPRDEQYF,TGTGCCACCAGCAGAGATGGCCCCAGGGACGAGCAGTACTTC
TRBV7-9,TRBD2,NA,TRBJ2-3,CASGRGSTDTQYF,TGTGCCAGCGGGAGGGGTAGCACAGATACGCAGTATTTT
TRBV4-1,NA,NA,TRBJ1-2,CASSQAGHRYGYTF,TGCGCCAGCAGCCAAGCGGGACACCGATATGGCTACACCTTC
TRBV20-1,NA,medium-sized,TRBJ2-2,CSASPGVSGELFF,TGCAGTGCTAGTCCAGGGGTGTCCGGGGAGCTGTTTTTT
TRBV12-3/TRBV12-4,NA,NA,TRBJ1-1,CASSWDSKDGAFF,TGTGCCAGCAGTTGGGACTCCAAGGATGGAGCTTTCTTT
TRBV5-4,TRBD1,NA,TRBJ1-1,CASSPDRFFTEAFF,TGTGCCAGCAGCCCGGACAGGTTTTTCACTGAAGCTTTCTTT
TRBV30,NA,few,TRBJ1-2,CAWSWEAGYTF,TGTGCCTGGAGCTGGGAGGCTGGCTACACCTTC
TRBV6-1,TRBD1,NA,TRBJ1-2,CASSEAHLGQGAPVF,TGTGCCAGCAGTGAAGCGCATTTAGGACAGGGGGCCCCGGTCTTC
TRBV5-1,TRBD1,NA,TRBJ1-1,CASSNGQANTEAFF,TGCGCCAGCAGCAACGGACAGGCGAACACTGAAGCTTTCTTT
TRBV9,NA,NA,TRBJ2-3,CASSPSTRVTDTQYF,TGTGCCAGCAGCCCCAGTACGCGGGTCACAGATACGCAGTATTTT
TRBV13,NA,NA,TRBJ2-3,CASRDGGPESDTQYF,TGTGCCAGCAGAGACGGGGGGCCGGAGTCAGATACGCAGTATTTT
TRBV19,TRBD1,NA,TRBJ1-5,CASTRGGQGASNQPQHF,TGTGCCAGTACCAGAGGGGGACAGGGGGCGAGCAATCAGCCCCAGCATTTT
TRBV7-3,TRBD1,NA,TRBJ2-5,CASGDRGVSQETQYF,TGTGCCAGCGGGGACAGGGGCGTCAGTCAAGAGACCCAGTACTTC
TRBV19,NA,NA,TRBJ1-5,CASRPPPDRTNQPQHF,TGTGCCAGTAGACCCCCCCCCGACAGGACCAATCAGCCCCAGCATTTT
TRBV9,NA,NA,TRBJ2-7,CASSVVVGDEQYF,TGTGCCAGCAGCGTAGTTGTAGGGGACGAGCAGTACTTC
TRBV2,TRBD2,NA,TRBJ2-3,CASSDNLAGGGTQYF,TGTGCCAGCAGTGATAACCTAGCGGGGGGAGGTACGCAGTATTTT
TRBV6-5,NA,NA,TRBJ1-1,CASSYSRRQLNTEAFF,TGTGCCAGCAGTTACTCCCGTCGACAGCTGAACACTGAAGCTTTCTTT
TRBV4-3,TRBD1,NA,TRBJ1-1,CASSQEGGQGLGAFF,TGCGCCAGCAGCCAAGAGGGTGGACAGGGGCTTGGGGCTTTCTTT
TRBV3-1/TRBV3-2,NA,NA,TRBJ1-1,CASSQGMGAEAFF,TGTGCCAGCAGCCAAGGCATGGGGGCGGAAGCTTTCTTT
TRBV11-2,NA,NA,TRBJ1-3,CASSFAELSGNTIYF,TGTGCCAGCAGCTTTGCGGAGCTCTCTGGAAACACCATATATTTT
TRBV4-1,NA,NA,TRBJ2-3,CASSRDWMSTDTQYF,TGCGCCAGCAGCCGTGACTGGATGAGCACAGATACGCAGTATTTT
TRBV12-5,TRBD2,NA,TRBJ2-3,CASGRGDTQYF,TGTGCTAGTGGGCGGGGGGATACGCAGTATTTT
TRBV24-1,NA,NA,TRBJ2-7,CATSDATASNLPYEQYF,TGTGCCACCAGTGACGCGACAGCCTCAAACCTTCCCTACGAGCAGTACTTC
TRBV20-1,NA,NA,TRBJ1-2,CSASLPGRGYGYTF,TGCAGTGCTAGTCTGCCGGGGAGGGGCTATGGCTACACCTTC
TRBV5-1,NA,NA,TRBJ1-6,CASRLGGVENSPLHF,TGCGCCAGCAGGCTTGGGGGGGTGGAGAATTCACCCCTCCACTTT
TRBV2,TRBD1,NA,TRBJ1-5,CASRSRTGGDQPQHF,TGTGCCAGCAGAAGCCGGACAGGAGGGGATCAGCCCCAGCATTTT
TRBV10-2,TRBD1,NA,TRBJ1-2,CASSPTGNYGYTF,TGCGCCAGCAGCCCGACAGGGAACTATGGCTACACCTTC
TRBV28,TRBD1,NA,TRBJ2-6,CASSPNRGVLSGANVLTF,TGTGCCAGCAGTCCAAACAGGGGGGTGCTCTCTGGGGCCAACGTCCTGACTTTC
TRBV6-1,TRBD2,few,TRBJ2-4,CASSEASGGAAKNIQYF,TGTGCCAGCAGTGAAGCAAGCGGGGGGGCAGCCAAAAACATTCAGTACTTC
TRBV11-2,TRBD2,NA,TRBJ2-7,CASSLVGGSYEQYF,TGTGCCAGCAGCTTAGTGGGGGGGTCCTACGAGCAGTACTTC
TRBV7-9,TRBD1,NA,TRBJ1-2,CASSLGQGAGGYTF,TGTGCCAGCAGCTTAGGCCAGGGGGCTGGTGGCTACACCTTC
TRBV5-1,NA,NA,TRBJ2-2,CASSRFSGAQGRNTGELFF,TGCGCCAGCAGCCGTTTCTCAGGGGCACAGGGCAGGAACACCGGGGAGCTGTTTTTT
TRBV20-1,NA,few,TRBJ2-7,CSASQATSYEQYF,TGCAGTGCTAGTCAGGCCACCTCCTACGAGCAGTACTTC
TRBV10-2,NA,NA,TRBJ2-2,CASGGRTGELFF,TGCGCCAGCGGGGGCCGGACCGGGGAGCTGTTTTTT